A selection of T cell receptor beta chains follows, all from one sample in a study of blood T cells in healthy people across ages. Via MiXCR, TCRdb re-called the 5' RACE reads, giving one row per CDR3 protein. The table includes around 1,100,000 distinct CDR3 sequences, roughly two fifths detected once. Sequencing was performed on blood. The receptor set was obtained from a man aged 18 to 29 in good health. The CDR3 runs from the conserved cysteine through the conserved F or W. Fields, in order: V gene, J gene, D gene, clone size, CDR3 protein, CDR3 DNA. D genes are given only for firm matches. Size values are once, few and many counts, or a class for expanded clones, and some rows have none.

>TRBV5-1|TRBJ1-3|-|-
CASSTWDGDSGNTIYF
TGCGCCAGCAGCACATGGGACGGAGACTCTGGAAACACCATATATTTT
>TRBV3-1|TRBJ2-1|TRBD2|few
CASSQNPLAGDPYNEQFF
TGTGCCAGCAGCCAAAATCCACTAGCGGGGGACCCCTACAATGAGCAGTTCTTC
>TRBV5-1|TRBJ1-2|-|-
CASSLYEVAGPPYGHTF
TGCGCCAGCAGCTTGTACGAGGTGGCAGGTCCGCCCTATGGCCACACCTTC
>TRBV15|TRBJ2-1|-|few
CATSREPSGIQFF
TGTGCCACCAGCAGAGAGCCATCGGGGATCCAGTTCTTC
>TRBV5-6|TRBJ1-6|TRBD1|-
CASSGQQGPDSPLHF
TGTGCCAGCAGCGGACAACAGGGGCCTGATTCACCCCTCCACTTT
>TRBV11-2|TRBJ2-3|-|few
CASSLANEGGTSTDTQYF
TGTGCCAGCAGCTTAGCTAACGAGGGCGGAACTAGCACAGATACGCAGTATTTT
>TRBV6-6|TRBJ2-5|-|few
CASSPIEGETQYF
TGTGCCAGCAGTCCTATAGAGGGAGAGACCCAGTACTTC
>TRBV7-9|TRBJ2-5|TRBD1|-
CASREGQRYF
TGTGCCAGCAGAGAGGGACAGCGGTACTTC
>TRBV28|TRBJ2-1|-|-
CASGGVRTVSYNEQFF
TGTGCCAGTGGGGGGGTAAGGACAGTCTCCTACAATGAGCAGTTCTTC
>TRBV2|TRBJ1-4|-|few
CASRRTTLGEKLFF
TGTGCCAGCAGGAGGACCACCCTGGGAGAAAAACTGTTTTTT
>TRBV5-1|TRBJ2-3|-|few
CASSPGANRDADTQYF
TGCGCCAGCAGCCCAGGGGCCAACCGGGATGCGGATACGCAGTATTTT
>TRBV4-1|TRBJ2-7|-|-
CASSQDRLAQYF
TGCGCCAGCAGCCAAGACCGACTGGCGCAGTACTTC
>TRBV27|TRBJ2-1|TRBD1|-
CASSLDSGQYNEQFF
TGTGCCAGCAGTTTAGATTCGGGACAGTACAATGAGCAGTTCTTC
>TRBV3-1|TRBJ2-3|TRBD1|-
CASNLLFGQGTDTQYF
TGTGCCAGCAACCTCCTTTTTGGACAGGGGACAGATACGCAGTATTTT
>TRBV20-1|TRBJ2-3|TRBD1|few
CSASGQGPRAQYF
TGCAGTGCTAGCGGACAGGGCCCCCGTGCGCAGTATTTT
>TRBV5-1|TRBJ2-5|-|-
CASSSDLQVGYNEQYF
TGCGCCAGCAGCTCGGACCTGCAAGTAGGTTACAATGAGCAGTACTTC
>TRBV12-3/TRBV12-4|TRBJ1-4|-|-
CASRDIGNEKLFF
TGTGCCAGCAGGGACATCGGTAATGAAAAACTGTTTTTT
>TRBV7-3|TRBJ1-6|TRBD1|few
CASSRDSLSPLHF
TGTGCCAGCAGCCGGGACAGCCTTTCACCCCTCCACTTT
>TRBV9|TRBJ1-1|TRBD1|few
CASSPGTGSRSTEAFF
TGTGCCAGCAGCCCCGGGACAGGGTCACGAAGCACTGAAGCTTTCTTT
>TRBV6-6|TRBJ2-7|TRBD2|few
CASSSPRGASGYEQYF
TGTGCCAGCAGTTCCCCTCGTGGTGCTAGCGGGTACGAGCAGTACTTC
>TRBV6-5|TRBJ1-5|TRBD1|-
CAGSPSDRGNQPQHF
TGTGCCGGCAGCCCCTCGGACAGGGGCAATCAGCCCCAGCATTTT
>TRBV12-3/TRBV12-4|TRBJ1-6|-|-
CASSLLESDFGIFYNSPLHF
TGTGCCAGCAGTTTATTAGAATCTGACTTCGGGATATTTTATAATTCACCCCTCCACTTT
>TRBV12-3/TRBV12-4|TRBJ2-5|TRBD2|-
CASRSSGRRETQYF
TGTGCCAGCAGATCTAGCGGGAGACGGGAGACCCAGTACTTC
>TRBV19|TRBJ1-5|TRBD1|-
CASSDPGQGVFGNQPQHF
TGTGCCAGTAGTGATCCGGGACAGGGTGTTTTCGGCAATCAGCCCCAGCATTTT
>TRBV7-2|TRBJ1-1|-|few
CASSTRRWAEAFF
TGTGCCAGCAGCACCCGGAGGTGGGCTGAAGCTTTCTTT
>TRBV20-1|TRBJ1-4|-|-
CSARQLNEKLFF
TGCAGTGCAAGACAGCTAAATGAAAAACTGTTTTTT
>TRBV6-5|TRBJ1-1|-|-
CASTIDSMNTEAFF
TGTGCCAGCACAATTGACAGCATGAACACTGAAGCTTTCTTT
>TRBV9|TRBJ2-3|-|many
CASSVTGTSTDTQYF
TGTGCCAGCAGTGTCACAGGGACTAGCACAGATACGCAGTATTTT
>TRBV29-1|TRBJ1-1|-|-
CSVERRGTNTEAFF
TGCAGCGTTGAACGTCGAGGTACGAACACTGAAGCTTTCTTT
>TRBV7-2|TRBJ1-1|TRBD1|-
CASSSYLGQKNTEAFF
TGTGCCAGCAGCTCTTACCTGGGACAGAAGAACACTGAAGCTTTCTTT
>TRBV7-9|TRBJ2-7|-|-
CASSLGSNTEPTSYEQYF
TGTGCCAGTAGCTTAGGGTCGAATACAGAGCCAACTTCCTACGAGCAGTACTTC
>TRBV29-1|TRBJ2-7|-|few
CSVHLTESSYEQYF
TGCAGCGTCCACTTGACAGAGAGCTCCTACGAGCAGTACTTC
>TRBV12-3/TRBV12-4|TRBJ2-1|-|-
CASGPTPYNEQFF
TGTGCCAGCGGACCGACACCGTACAATGAGCAGTTCTTC
>TRBV6-2/TRBV6-3|TRBJ1-1|TRBD1|-
CASTHDRGRKRDTEAFF
TGTGCCAGCACTCACGACAGGGGGCGAAAACGGGACACTGAAGCTTTCTTT
>TRBV12-3/TRBV12-4|TRBJ2-3|-|-
CASSAGTPPDTQYF
TGTGCCAGCAGTGCAGGAACTCCACCGGATACGCAGTATTTT